Reported below is one T cell receptor (beta chain). Germline CDR1 LGHDT, CDR2 YNNKEL (reference sequence). The CDR3 has 12 amino acids. V was pared by 1 base and J by 7 bases, with 7 bases between. How the authors handled the data: Scientists estimated how many nucleated cells there were by amplifying reference gene primers. Sequenced by immunoSEQ multiplex PCR; TCRdb stores in-frame clones only, minus some. Clone size and V and J calls were adopted from that table, with D and trimming inferred from the DNA. Among fewer than 250,000 clones, 83% were seen once, and the ten largest hold around 2.5%. These data are taken from a study of blood T cell repertoires in COVID-19.

This chain joins TRBV3-1 (or the pseudogene TRBV3-2) and TRBJ1-2; the D is unclear. The sequenced sample was peripheral blood. The TCR sequence derives from a middle-aged woman with active or convalescent COVID-19. This chain's CDR3 is CASSQGALGYTF. In DNA, the CDR3 is TGTGCCAGCAGCCAAGGGGCCCTTGGCTACACCTTC.